The 20 T cell receptor beta chains reported below all come from one sample, sequenced in a study of blood T cells in healthy people across ages. Primed by a sample-barcoded 5' primer and a J-beta primer mix, a second PCR proceeded for 7 to 11 cycles. TCRdb called the 5' RACE reads again in MiXCR, with one record for every CDR3 protein. The data show approximately 800,000 distinct CDR3 sequences, roughly 25% seen once. In addition, the sample was reused for a study of T cells of mothers and their children.

What was sequenced was blood. Every receptor here comes from a boy aged 5 to 17 in good health.

The chain joins TRBV7-9 to TRBJ1-2; 8 bases line up with TRBD1. The CDR3 length is 15 residues. Germline CDR1 SEHNR, CDR2 FQNEAQ (reference sequence). V lost 5 bases and J lost 4; bases outside the gene matches: 9. In nucleotides, the CDR3 is TGTGCCAGCAGCATAAAGGACAGGGAAATCTATGGCTACACCTTC. This encodes CASSIKDREIYGYTF.

This chain links TRBV20-1 with TRBJ2-7; D possibly matches TRBD1 or TRBD2 (5 bases each). Trimming took 6 bases from V and 4 from J, leaving 19 bases between them. This CDR3 contains 14 residues. Germline V gene data show CDR1 as DFQATT and CDR2 as SNEGSKA (reference sequence). CDR3 coding DNA: TGCAGTGCGAGAAAACGGGACGGAGTTTACGAGCAGTACTTC. It yields the protein CSARKRDGVYEQYF.

This chain uses TRBV7-9 with TRBJ2-3, with D unresolved. Trimming stripped 4 bases from V and 0 bases from J, with 14 bases between. The CDR3 loop spans 16 amino acids. The germline gives CDR1 SEHNR, CDR2 FQNEAQ (reference sequence). The CDR3 nucleotides read TGTGCCAGCAGCTCCACGGTCGGAATTAGCACAGATACGCAGTATTTT. It yields the protein CASSSTVGISTDTQYF.

This chain connects TRBV7-9 to TRBJ2-6; D is unresolved. The germline V gene has CDR1 SEHNR and CDR2 FQNEAQ (reference sequence). V was clipped by 5 bases and J by 1 base, with 6 bases between them. CDR3 length: 14 amino acids. CDR3 amino acids: CASSPQSGANVLTF. DNA of the CDR3: TGTGCCAGCAGCCCGCAATCTGGGGCCAACGTCCTGACTTTC.

The chain carries TRBV6-5 and TRBJ1-4; no reliable D call. This CDR3 comprises 14 residues. Germline CDR1 MNHEY, CDR2 SVGAGI. The V end was cut by 4 bases, the J end by 6 bases, with 12 bases between. The CDR3 protein is CASSLTRADEKLFF. The CDR3 DNA reads as TGTGCCAGCAGTTTGACCCGGGCAGATGAAAAACTGTTTTTT.

This clonotype was observed a handful of times. The genes are TRBV20-1 and TRBJ2-7, with 7 bases lining up with TRBD2. CDR3 length: 15 residues. Looked up from germline, CDR1 is DFQATT and CDR2 is SNEGSKA (reference sequence). Trimming cost V 1 base and J 2 bases; bases outside gene matches: 8. CDR3 sequence: CSARARRGNPYEQYF. The CDR3, as DNA: TGCAGTGCTAGAGCGCGGCGGGGGAACCCCTACGAGCAGTACTTC.

This sequence joins TRBV5-1 and TRBJ1-2; 9 bases are shared with TRBD1. CDR1 SGHRS and CDR2 YFSETQ come from the germline V gene. Trimming removed 4 bases from V and 9 bases from J; junction bases left unmatched: 10. The CDR3 contains 14 residues. The CDR3 spells CASSPDRGGYSYTF. For the CDR3, the DNA is TGCGCCAGCAGCCCGGACAGGGGCGGATATAGCTACACCTTC.

The chain joins TRBV20-1 to TRBJ2-1; D may correspond to TRBD1 or TRBD2 (5 bases each). The germline V gene encodes CDR1 DFQATT and CDR2 SNEGSKA (reference sequence). Trimming removed 1 base at V and 7 bases at J, with 20 bases between. The CDR3 consists of 16 residues. Here the CDR3 DNA reads TGCAGTGCTAGAGCCGGGGCAGGGAGCCCCTGGAATGAGCAGTTCTTC. The encoded protein is CSARAGAGSPWNEQFF.

This chain connects TRBV20-1 to TRBJ2-1; perhaps D is TRBD1 or TRBD2 (5 bases each). V was trimmed by 8 bases and J by 4 bases, leaving 18 bases between them. Germline V gives CDR1 DFQATT, CDR2 SNEGSKA (reference sequence). CDR3 length: 14 residues. The CDR3: CSTSGLEAYNEQFF. The CDR3 DNA sequence: TGCAGTACCTCGGGGCTAGAGGCGTACAATGAGCAGTTCTTC.

The chain joins TRBV28 to TRBJ1-1; D is undetermined. The CDR3 totals 12 residues. Per the germline V gene, CDR1 is MDHEN and CDR2 is SYDVKM. Trimming removed 5 bases at V and 11 bases at J, with 15 bases between. CDR3 region: CASSPDGVHAFF. The CDR3 region has the DNA TGTGCCAGCAGTCCGGACGGGGTTCATGCTTTCTTT.

In this sample, this clonotype turned up a few times. The chain joins TRBV24-1 to TRBJ2-1; 7 nucleotides agree with TRBD2. Germline-derived CDR1 and CDR2 are KGHDR and SFDVKD. The CDR3 loop spans 15 amino acids. Trimming took 5 bases from V and 7 from J; bases not matched to a gene: 10. The CDR3 sequence: CATSVDSVGGNEQFF. DNA for the CDR3: TGTGCCACCAGTGTTGATAGCGTGGGGGGGAATGAGCAGTTCTTC.

V is TRBV20-1 and J is TRBJ2-3, with 7 bases matching TRBD2. Unmatched junction bases numbered 8, after V lost 0 bases and J lost 2 bases. The CDR3 length is 16 residues. Germline V gene sequence: CDR1 DFQATT, CDR2 SNEGSKA (reference sequence). This CDR3 is CSARDAAGDYTDTQYF. In nucleotides, the CDR3 is TGCAGTGCTAGAGATGCGGCGGGGGATTACACAGATACGCAGTATTTT.

The chain couples TRBV6-4 to TRBJ2-1, with 9 bases that match TRBD1. CDR1 is MRHNA and CDR2 is SNTAGT in the germline V gene. V was clipped by 8 bases and J by 7 bases; unmatched bases: 9. CDR3 length: 14 amino acids. The CDR3 region has the DNA TGTGCCAGCGGACCGGGACAGGGTCCAAATGAGCAGTTCTTC. Translated, it gives CASGPGQGPNEQFF.

The rearrangement links TRBV14 to TRBJ2-6, with D possibly TRBD2 on 6 matching bases. V lost 3 bases and J 0 bases, leaving 6 bases between the germline ends. Per germline, CDR1 SGHDN and CDR2 FVKESK. This CDR3 has 15 amino acids. CDR3 region: CASSQDYSGANVLTF. CDR3 coding DNA: TGTGCCAGCAGCCAGGACTACTCTGGGGCCAACGTCCTGACTTTC.

This clonotype was seen at least ten times. The junction departs from germline at one end; a sequencing error may be responsible. The chain joins TRBV27 to TRBJ2-7, with TRBD2 matching over 13 bases. CDR3 length: 14 amino acids. Germline V CDR1 and CDR2: MNHEY, SMNVEV (reference sequence). CDR3 bases: TGCGCCAGCAGCTGGACTAGCGGGAGTTACGAGCAGTACTTC. Protein product: CASSWTSGSYEQYF.

This chain joins TRBV5-1 and TRBJ2-5, with D possibly being TRBD1 (7 bases). The J call is doubtful: the DNA matches TRBJ2-7 better. CDR1 and CDR2 from the germline V gene are SGHRS and YFSETQ. CDR3 length: 14 amino acids. CDR3 residues: CASSARQGLYEQYF. The CDR3 DNA reads as TGCGCCAGCAGCGCCCGACAGGGACTCTACGAGCAGTACTTC.

V is TRBV6-2 or TRBV6-3 and J is TRBJ1-2; D perhaps matches TRBD1 (5 bases). Per the germline V gene, CDR1 is MNHEY and CDR2 is SVGEGT. Between the trimmed V and J ends, which lost 6 bases and 5 bases, there was a span of 28 bases. The CDR3 sequence is 18 residues long. The CDR3 sequence is CASSKPSDGLGVLYGYTF. The CDR3 nucleotides are TGTGCCAGCAGCAAACCCAGTGACGGATTAGGGGTTCTATATGGCTACACCTTC.

This clonotype was counted between two and nine times. The genes are TRBV3-1 and TRBJ1-2, with TRBD1 as a possible D gene (6 bases). Germline CDR1 reads LGHDT; CDR2 reads YNNKEL (reference sequence). This CDR3 is 16 amino acids long. V gave up 1 base and J gave up 4 bases, with 16 bases separating them. CDR3 nucleotide sequence: TGTGCCAGCAGCCAAGTCTTCAGGGGCTCAGGCTATGGCTACACCTTC. This codes for CASSQVFRGSGYGYTF.

The chain combines TRBV7-2 with TRBJ2-3; TRBD2 agrees at 8 bases. After removal of 5 bases from V and 6 bases from J, the junction contained 13 bases not matched to a gene. This CDR3 region has 16 residues. Germline CDR1 is SGHTA and CDR2 is FQGNSA. Here the CDR3 DNA reads TGTGCCAGCAGCCCCCCATGGGATAGCGGGGCGGATACGCAGTATTTT. Its protein is CASSPPWDSGADTQYF.

In this sample, this clonotype turned up many times. The chain uses TRBV9 and TRBJ2-5; TRBD2 aligns across 10 bases. The ends lost 3 bases at V and 4 bases at J; junction bases unmatched: 3. The germline CDR1 and CDR2 sequences are SGDLS and YYNGEE. The CDR3 is 14 amino acids. As DNA, the CDR3 is TGTGCCAGCAGCGCACGACTAGCGGGAGAGACCCAGTACTTC. Protein sequence: CASSARLAGETQYF.